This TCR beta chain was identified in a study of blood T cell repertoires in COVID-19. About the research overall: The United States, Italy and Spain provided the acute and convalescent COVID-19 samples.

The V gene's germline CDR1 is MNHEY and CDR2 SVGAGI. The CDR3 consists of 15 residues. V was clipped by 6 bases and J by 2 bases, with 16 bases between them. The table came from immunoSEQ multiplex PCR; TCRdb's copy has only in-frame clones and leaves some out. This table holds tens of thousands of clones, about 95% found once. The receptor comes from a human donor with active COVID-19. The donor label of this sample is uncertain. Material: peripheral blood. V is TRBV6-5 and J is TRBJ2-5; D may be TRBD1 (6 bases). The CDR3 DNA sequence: TGTGCCAGCAGCAGGGGACATGCCACACAAGAGACCCAGTACTTC. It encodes CASSRGHATQETQYF.